This TCR beta chain was found in a study of blood T cell repertoires in COVID-19. At the level of the study: Sources were T cells, B-cell-depleted T cells, or PBMCs; the material itself was cDNA or gDNA.

CDR1 is LGHNA, CDR2 YNFKEQ, per germline. This CDR3 has 15 residues. V lost 3 bases and J lost 7; bases outside the gene matches: 5. In terms of age and location, participants ranged from roughly 18 to 90 years and lived in about 25 US areas. In the original workflow: Researchers report that nucleated cell counts were estimated from reference gene primer amplification. The repertoire was sequenced with immunoSEQ multiplex PCR; TCRdb's copy has only in-frame clones and lacks some. The V and J calls and clone size are taken from that table; D and trimming were inferred from the DNA. Among about 220,000 clones listed, 84% were seen once.

The material sequenced was PBMCs or T cells enriched from blood (not recorded which). The chain is built from TRBV4-2 and TRBJ2-1, with 11 bases fitting TRBD1. The TCR sequence derives from a woman between 40 and 50 years old who had recovered from COVID-19. For the CDR3, the DNA is TGTGCCAGCAGCCACCTTGGACAGGGGGCGAATGAGCAGTTCTTC. Translating it yields CASSHLGQGANEQFF.